This record covers a single T cell receptor beta chain. Primers included in the PCR were 60 Vbeta and 13 Jbeta primers. The method was immunoSEQ multiplex PCR; TCRdb's version includes in-frame clones alone and lacks a portion of them. The profile shows a few hundred thousand clones, around nine tenths of them singletons. The source of the sample is a study of cytomegalovirus exposure and HLA in healthy donors. This CDR3 region has 14 residues. V dropped 7 bases and J dropped 4; count of bases not matched to a gene: 5. CDR1 WSHSY and CDR2 SAAADI come from the germline V gene. The TCR comes from a girl aged 2-15 years in good health and CMV-seronegative. This chain joins TRBV10-2 and TRBJ1-5, with 9 bases matching TRBD1. Sequenced material: PBMCs. CDR3 loop: CASNRQGGNQPQHF. The DNA of the CDR3 is TGCGCCAGCAACCGACAGGGGGGGAATCAGCCCCAGCATTTT.